These T cell receptor beta chains were read from a single sample in a study of cytomegalovirus exposure and HLA in healthy donors. Clones were read by immunoSEQ multiplex PCR, and TCRdb kept only the in-frame ones, dropping some. The profile covers 95,000 to 110,000 clones, with over 80% appearing a single time and approximately 2.6% taken by the ten largest. The source material was PBMCs. These TCRs come from a man aged 25 to 40 in good health and CMV-seropositive. CDR3s include the opening cysteine and the closing phenylalanine or tryptophan. Fields, in order: V gene, clone size, J gene, D gene, CDR3 protein, CDR3 DNA. A D gene is named only where the DNA matches it firmly. For some rows the clone size is stated as once, few or many, or as a class when expanded; others skip it.

>TRBV7-9|-|TRBJ2-6|-
CASSFGGRSGANVLTF
TGTGCCAGCAGCTTCGGGGGTCGCTCTGGGGCCAACGTCCTGACTTTC
>TRBV5-6|-|TRBJ1-1|TRBD1
CASSLAHIRTGINTEAFF
TGTGCCAGCAGCTTGGCCCATATTCGGACAGGGATAAACACTGAAGCTTTCTTT
>TRBV6-4|-|TRBJ1-1|-
CASSPRGQSSHRGTEAFF
TGTGCCAGCAGCCCCCGAGGACAGTCGTCTCATAGGGGCACTGAAGCTTTCTTT
>TRBV29-1|-|TRBJ1-1|TRBD1
CSVEGGRDRGLWNTEAFF
TGCAGCGTTGAAGGCGGGCGGGACAGGGGTCTTTGGAACACTGAAGCTTTCTTT
>TRBV6-1|-|TRBJ2-5|TRBD2
CASSRTSGGEETQYF
TGTGCCAGCAGCCGGACTAGCGGGGGGGAGGAGACCCAGTACTTC
>TRBV6-1|few|TRBJ2-3|TRBD2
CASSVLGGGATDTQYF
TGTGCCAGCAGTGTCTTAGGCGGGGGGGCCACAGATACGCAGTATTTT
>TRBV7-9|-|TRBJ2-1|-
CSSSLRAGNYNEQFF
TGTTCCAGCAGCTTGAGAGCCGGGAACTACAATGAGCAGTTCTTC
>TRBV2|-|TRBJ2-5|-
CASSDSIREETQYF
TGTGCCAGCAGTGACTCCATTCGAGAAGAGACCCAGTACTTC
>TRBV7-3|-|TRBJ2-7|TRBD2
CASSLGTSFEQYF
TGTGCCAGCAGCTTAGGGACTAGTTTCGAGCAGTACTTC
>TRBV6-4|-|TRBJ2-5|TRBD2
CASSPGVSGVLETQYF
TGTGCCAGCAGTCCCGGGGTTAGCGGGGTATTAGAGACCCAGTACTTC
>TRBV10-3|-|TRBJ2-1|TRBD2
CAITRTSAGEQFF
TGTGCCATCACTAGGACTAGCGCTGGTGAGCAGTTCTTC
>TRBV19|-|TRBJ1-1|-
CASSPGVPTEAFF
TGTGCCAGTAGCCCGGGTGTGCCGACTGAAGCTTTCTTT
>TRBV6-6|-|TRBJ1-1|-
CASRNREGLTEAFF
TGTGCCAGCAGGAACAGGGAGGGTCTCACTGAAGCTTTCTTT
>TRBV27|-|TRBJ1-2|TRBD1
CASSFSPGTGVYGYTF
TGTGCCAGCAGTTTCTCCCCCGGGACAGGAGTCTATGGCTACACCTTC
>TRBV9|once|TRBJ2-7|TRBD1
CASSLESGTGVFYEQYF
TGTGCCAGCAGCCTCGAGTCGGGGACAGGGGTTTTCTACGAGCAGTACTTC
>TRBV4-2|-|TRBJ1-1|-
CASSQTNREMNTEAFF
TGTGCCAGCAGCCAAACCAACAGGGAAATGAACACTGAAGCTTTCTTT
>TRBV18|few|TRBJ1-1|TRBD1
CASSPGQENTEAFF
TGTGCCAGCTCACCCGGACAGGAAAACACTGAAGCTTTCTTT
>TRBV30|few|TRBJ1-2|TRBD1
CAWGSLIQGAGYGYTF
TGTGCCTGGGGATCCCTCATCCAGGGGGCTGGTTATGGCTACACCTTC
>TRBV7-6|once|TRBJ1-1|-
CASSPVLTGTEAFF
TGTGCCAGCAGCCCGGTTCTGACGGGCACTGAAGCTTTCTTT
>TRBV7-6|few|TRBJ2-7|-
CASSLEETVTYEQYF
TGTGCCAGCAGCTTAGAGGAGACAGTCACCTACGAGCAGTACTTC
>TRBV29-1|-|TRBJ2-2|TRBD2
CSGTSGGTGELFF
TGCAGCGGGACTAGCGGGGGGACCGGGGAGCTGTTTTTT
>TRBV19|-|TRBJ2-7|TRBD1
CASSISIRDRGYEQYF
TGTGCCAGTAGTATCTCCATCCGGGACAGGGGGTACGAGCAGTACTTC
>TRBV11-3|-|TRBJ2-3|-
CASSLAQASSTDTQYF
TGTGCCAGCAGCTTAGCCCAAGCGTCTAGCACAGATACGCAGTATTTT
>TRBV5-1|few|TRBJ2-5|-
CASSLNRGTQYF
TGCGCCAGCAGCTTGAACCGGGGGACCCAGTACTTC
>TRBV4-2|-|TRBJ2-1|TRBD1
CASSQSQGYEQFF
TGTGCCAGCAGCCAATCACAGGGGTATGAGCAGTTCTTC
>TRBV5-4|-|TRBJ2-1|-
CASNPGGYNEQFF
TGTGCCAGCAACCCCGGGGGATACAATGAGCAGTTCTTC
>TRBV9|-|TRBJ2-5|-
CASSVGSRQGETQYF
TGTGCCAGCAGCGTAGGTTCGCGGCAGGGAGAGACCCAGTACTTC
>TRBV10-3|-|TRBJ1-4|-
CAIRSDSATNEKLFF
TGTGCCATCAGGAGCGACAGTGCAACTAATGAAAAACTGTTTTTT
>TRBV9|-|TRBJ2-7|-
CASSVEWASSYEQYF
TGTGCCAGCAGCGTAGAGTGGGCCAGCTCCTACGAGCAGTACTTC
>TRBV6-1|-|TRBJ1-1|-
CASGPQLEAFF
TGTGCCAGCGGCCCCCAGTTAGAAGCTTTCTTT
>TRBV11-2|once|TRBJ2-7|-
CASSLVGGSPSVEQYF
TGTGCCAGCAGCTTAGTTGGCGGGTCACCCTCTGTCGAGCAGTACTTC
>TRBV7-9|-|TRBJ1-4|-
CASSGTGGVDEKLFF
TGTGCCAGCAGCGGGACGGGGGGGGTGGATGAAAAACTGTTTTTT
>TRBV7-9|-|TRBJ1-2|-
CASRRDYGYTF
TGTGCCAGCCGCAGGGACTATGGCTACACCTTC
>TRBV18|once|TRBJ2-7|TRBD2
CASSPRGLAGGYEQYF
TGCGCCAGCTCGCCCAGGGGACTAGCGGGGGGCTACGAGCAGTACTTC
>TRBV30|few|TRBJ1-4|-
CAWRPGNEKLFF
TGTGCCTGGAGGCCCGGTAATGAAAAACTGTTTTTT
>TRBV19|-|TRBJ2-7|TRBD2
CATPGRGSPVVEQYF
TGTGCCACCCCTGGGCGGGGGTCCCCTGTTGTCGAGCAGTACTTC
>TRBV18|-|TRBJ1-2|-
CASSTGTANYGYTF
TGTGCCAGCTCCACAGGGACGGCCAACTATGGCTACACCTTC
>TRBV5-1|-|TRBJ2-1|TRBD2
CASSLTSGAYNEQFF
TGCGCCAGCAGCTTGACGAGCGGGGCTTACAATGAGCAGTTCTTC
>TRBV27|-|TRBJ2-1|TRBD2
CASSLSSGGAGEQFF
TGTGCCAGCAGTTTAAGTAGCGGGGGGGCCGGGGAGCAGTTCTTC
>TRBV14|-|TRBJ2-3|-
CASSPRQFFTDTQYF
TGTGCCAGCAGCCCGCGACAGTTTTTCACAGATACGCAGTATTTT
>TRBV19|-|TRBJ1-4|TRBD1
CASRNRGHEKLFF
TGTGCCAGTAGGAACAGGGGACATGAAAAACTGTTTTTT
>TRBV2|few|TRBJ1-1|-
CASSDPRWGGAFF
TGTGCCAGCAGTGACCCCAGGTGGGGCGGAGCTTTCTTT
>TRBV5-6|-|TRBJ2-3|-
CASSLGRVADTQYF
TGTGCCAGCAGCTTGGGTCGAGTAGCAGATACGCAGTATTTT
>TRBV5-1|once|TRBJ2-3|TRBD2
CASSFSSGGASDTQYF
TGCGCCAGCAGCTTTTCTAGCGGGGGGGCATCAGATACGCAGTATTTT
>TRBV5-1|-|TRBJ2-1|TRBD2
CASSTSGTYGSYNEQFF
TGCGCCAGCAGTACTAGCGGGACTTACGGCTCCTACAATGAGCAGTTCTTC
>TRBV7-2|-|TRBJ2-7|-
CASSFDRQYEQYF
TGTGCCAGCAGCTTCGACAGGCAATACGAGCAGTACTTC
>TRBV27|-|TRBJ1-6|-
CASSLSSPTGFNSPLHF
TGTGCCAGCAGTTTATCCTCGCCGACAGGATTTAATTCACCCCTCCACTTT
>TRBV14|-|TRBJ1-5|TRBD1
CASSPGTDNQPQHF
TGTGCCAGCAGCCCGGGGACAGATAATCAGCCCCAGCATTTT
>TRBV6-5|-|TRBJ2-1|-
CASSPSRNSYNEQFF
TGTGCCAGCAGCCCTAGCAGAAATTCCTACAATGAGCAGTTCTTC
>TRBV9|once|TRBJ2-1|TRBD2
CASSVVSGGHNEQFF
TGTGCCAGCAGCGTAGTTAGCGGGGGGCACAATGAGCAGTTCTTC
>TRBV9|-|TRBJ2-1|TRBD2
CASSERGVSYNEQFF
TGTGCCAGCAGCGAACGGGGGGTCTCCTACAATGAGCAGTTCTTC
>TRBV6-5|-|TRBJ2-7|-
CASSYPRTYEQYF
TGTGCCAGCAGTTACCCCAGGACCTACGAGCAGTACTTC
>TRBV19|-|TRBJ1-1|-
CASSIPRLNTEAFF
TGTGCCAGTAGTATTCCTCGGTTGAACACTGAAGCTTTCTTT
>TRBV6-4|-|TRBJ1-5|-
CASGAPDRTGNQPQHF
TGTGCCAGCGGCGCCCCCGACAGGACGGGCAATCAGCCCCAGCATTTT
>TRBV6-7|-|TRBJ2-4|-
CASSRDINIQYF
TGTGCCAGCAGCCGGGACATAAACATTCAGTACTTC
>TRBV11-2|-|TRBJ1-6|TRBD1
CASSLGGGQASSPLHF
TGTGCCAGCAGCTTAGGAGGGGGACAGGCTAGTTCACCCCTCCACTTT
>TRBV2|-|TRBJ2-2|-
CASSGGGELFF
TGTGCCAGCAGTGGCGGCGGGGAGCTGTTTTTT
>TRBV4-1|-|TRBJ2-7|-
CASSQGGHDEQYF
TGCGCCAGCAGCCAAGGAGGACATGACGAGCAGTACTTC
>TRBV6-1|-|TRBJ2-4|-
CASRRTISKNIQYF
TGTGCCAGCAGACGTACTATATCCAAAAACATTCAGTACTTC